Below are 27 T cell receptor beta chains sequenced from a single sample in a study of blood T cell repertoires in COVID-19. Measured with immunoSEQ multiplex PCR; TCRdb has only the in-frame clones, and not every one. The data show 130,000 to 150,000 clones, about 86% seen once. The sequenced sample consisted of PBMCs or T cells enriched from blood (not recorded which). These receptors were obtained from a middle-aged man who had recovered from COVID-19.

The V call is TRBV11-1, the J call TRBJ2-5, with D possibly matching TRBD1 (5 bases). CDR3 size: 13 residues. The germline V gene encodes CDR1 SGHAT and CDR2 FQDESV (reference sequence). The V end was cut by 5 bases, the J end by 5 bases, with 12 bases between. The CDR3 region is CASSVRVEETQYF. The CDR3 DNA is TGTGCCAGCAGCGTCAGGGTTGAGGAGACCCAGTACTTC. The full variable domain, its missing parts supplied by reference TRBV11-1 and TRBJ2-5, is EAEVAQSPRYKITEKSQAVAFWCDPISGHATLYWYRQILGQGPELLVQFQDESVVDDSQLPKDRFSAERLKGVDSTLKIQPAELGDSAMYLCASSVRVEETQYFGPGTRLLVL.

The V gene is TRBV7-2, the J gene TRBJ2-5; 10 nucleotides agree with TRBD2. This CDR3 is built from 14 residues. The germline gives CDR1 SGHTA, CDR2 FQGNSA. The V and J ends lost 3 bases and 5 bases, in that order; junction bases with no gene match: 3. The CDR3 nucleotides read TGTGCCAGCAGCTTTCCGACTAGCGGGGAGACCCAGTACTTC. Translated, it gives CASSFPTSGETQYF.

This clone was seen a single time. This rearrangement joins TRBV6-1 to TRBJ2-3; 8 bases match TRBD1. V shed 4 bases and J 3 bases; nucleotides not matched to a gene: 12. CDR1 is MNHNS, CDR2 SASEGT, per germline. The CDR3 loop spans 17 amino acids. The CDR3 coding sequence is TGTGCCAGCAGTGCCGTGGTGGCAGGGGGCCAGACAGATACGCAGTATTTT. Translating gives CASSAVVAGGQTDTQYF.

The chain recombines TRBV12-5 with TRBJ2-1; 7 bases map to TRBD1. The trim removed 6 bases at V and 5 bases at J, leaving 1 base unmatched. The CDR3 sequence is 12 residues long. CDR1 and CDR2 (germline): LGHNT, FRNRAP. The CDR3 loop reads CASGDRNNEQFF. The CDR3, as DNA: TGTGCTAGTGGGGACAGGAACAATGAGCAGTTCTTC. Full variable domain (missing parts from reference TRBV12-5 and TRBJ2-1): DARVTQTPRHKVTEMGQEVTMRCQPILGHNTVFWYRQTMMQGLELLAYFRNRAPLDDSGMPKDRFSAEMPDATLATLKIQPSEPRDSAVYFCASGDRNNEQFFGPGTRLTVL.

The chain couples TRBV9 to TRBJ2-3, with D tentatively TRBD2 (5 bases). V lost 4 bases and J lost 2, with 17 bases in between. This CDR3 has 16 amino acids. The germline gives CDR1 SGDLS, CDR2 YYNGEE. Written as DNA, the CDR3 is TGTGCCAGCAGCCAGTCGAGCGGAAGTTACACAGATACGCAGTATTTT. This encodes CASSQSSGSYTDTQYF.

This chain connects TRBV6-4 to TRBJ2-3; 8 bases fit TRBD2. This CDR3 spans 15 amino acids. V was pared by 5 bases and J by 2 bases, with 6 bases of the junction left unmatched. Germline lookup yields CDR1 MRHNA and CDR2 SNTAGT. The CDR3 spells CASSSRRGATDTQYF. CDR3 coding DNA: TGTGCCAGCAGTTCTCGGCGGGGGGCCACAGATACGCAGTATTTT.

Here the CDR3 reads CATSRDFSTVSSYNEQFF. The DNA of the CDR3 is TGTGCCACCAGCAGAGATTTTTCGACAGTCAGCTCCTACAATGAGCAGTTCTTC. The chain uses TRBV15 and TRBJ2-1; tentative D call: TRBD1 (5 bases). The germline gives CDR1 LNHNV, CDR2 YYDKDF (reference sequence). The CDR3 sequence is 18 residues long. Trimming pared 0 bases from V and 0 bases from J, leaving 15 bases between.

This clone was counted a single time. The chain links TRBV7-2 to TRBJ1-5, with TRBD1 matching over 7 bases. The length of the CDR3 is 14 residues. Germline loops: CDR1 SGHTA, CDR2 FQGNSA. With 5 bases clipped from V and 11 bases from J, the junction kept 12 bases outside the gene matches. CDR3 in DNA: TGTGCCAGCAGCCCCGGACAGGAAGGGCTAGCCCAGCATTTT. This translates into CASSPGQEGLAQHF.

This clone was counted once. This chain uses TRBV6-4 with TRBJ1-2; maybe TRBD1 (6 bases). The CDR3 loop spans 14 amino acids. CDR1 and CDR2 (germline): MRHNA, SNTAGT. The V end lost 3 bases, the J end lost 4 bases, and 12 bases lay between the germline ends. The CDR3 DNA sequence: TGTGCCAGCAGTGAATACACAGGGAGCTATGGCTACACCTTC. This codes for CASSEYTGSYGYTF.

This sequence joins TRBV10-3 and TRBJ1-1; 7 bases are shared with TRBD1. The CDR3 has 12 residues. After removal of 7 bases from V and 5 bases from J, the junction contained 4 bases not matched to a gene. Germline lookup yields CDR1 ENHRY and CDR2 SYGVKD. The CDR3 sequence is CAIKTGRTEAFF. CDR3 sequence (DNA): TGTGCCATCAAGACAGGGAGGACTGAAGCTTTCTTT.

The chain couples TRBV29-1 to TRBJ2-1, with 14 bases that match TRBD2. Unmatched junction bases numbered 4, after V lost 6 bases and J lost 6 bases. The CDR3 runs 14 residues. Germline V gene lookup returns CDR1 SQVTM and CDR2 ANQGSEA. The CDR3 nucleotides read TGCAGCGTCCGACTAGCGGGGGGGCTCAATGAGCAGTTCTTC. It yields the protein CSVRLAGGLNEQFF.

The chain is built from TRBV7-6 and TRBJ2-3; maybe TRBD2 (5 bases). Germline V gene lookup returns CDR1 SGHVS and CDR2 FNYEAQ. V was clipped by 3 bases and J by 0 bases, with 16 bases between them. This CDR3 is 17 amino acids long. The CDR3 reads CASSFGRPGASTDTQYF. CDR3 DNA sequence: TGTGCCAGCAGCTTTGGGAGACCAGGCGCTAGCACAGATACGCAGTATTTT.

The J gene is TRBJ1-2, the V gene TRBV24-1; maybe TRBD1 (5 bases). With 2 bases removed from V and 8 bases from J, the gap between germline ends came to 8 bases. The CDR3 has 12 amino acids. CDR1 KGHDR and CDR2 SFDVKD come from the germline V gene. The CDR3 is CATSDSGRGYTF. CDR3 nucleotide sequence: TGTGCCACCAGTGATTCAGGGAGGGGCTACACCTTC.

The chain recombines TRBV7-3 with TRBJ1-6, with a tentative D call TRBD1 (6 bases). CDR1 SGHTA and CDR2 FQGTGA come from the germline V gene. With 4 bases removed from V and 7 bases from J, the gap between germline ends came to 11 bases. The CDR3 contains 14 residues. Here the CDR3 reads CASSYQGQNSPLHF. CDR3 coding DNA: TGTGCCAGCAGCTATCAGGGGCAGAATTCACCCCTCCACTTT.

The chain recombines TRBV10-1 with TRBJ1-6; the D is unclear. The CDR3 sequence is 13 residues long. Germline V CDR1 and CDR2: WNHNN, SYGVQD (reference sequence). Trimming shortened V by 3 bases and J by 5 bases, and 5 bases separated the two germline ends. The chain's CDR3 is CASSEGDNSPLHF. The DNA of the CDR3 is TGCGCCAGCAGTGAAGGAGATAATTCACCCCTCCACTTT.

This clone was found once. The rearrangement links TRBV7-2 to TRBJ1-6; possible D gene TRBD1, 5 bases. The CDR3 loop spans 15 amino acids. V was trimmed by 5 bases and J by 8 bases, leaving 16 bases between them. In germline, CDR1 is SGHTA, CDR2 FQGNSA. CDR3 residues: CASSVVGGVDSPLHF. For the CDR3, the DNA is TGTGCCAGCAGCGTAGTGGGGGGAGTTGATTCACCCCTCCACTTT.

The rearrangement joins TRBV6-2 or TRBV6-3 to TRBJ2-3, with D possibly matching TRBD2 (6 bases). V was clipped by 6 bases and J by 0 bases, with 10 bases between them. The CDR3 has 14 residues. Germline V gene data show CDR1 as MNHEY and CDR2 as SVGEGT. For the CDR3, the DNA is TGTGCCAGCAGCCCGGGACTCAGCACAGATACGCAGTATTTT. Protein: CASSPGLSTDTQYF.

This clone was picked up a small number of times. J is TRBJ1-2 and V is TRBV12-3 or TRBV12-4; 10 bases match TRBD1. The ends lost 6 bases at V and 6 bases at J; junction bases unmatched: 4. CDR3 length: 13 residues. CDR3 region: CASSWDRGDGYTF. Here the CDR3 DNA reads TGTGCCAGCAGCTGGGACAGGGGAGATGGCTACACCTTC.

Written as DNA, the CDR3 is TGTGCCAGCAGTATGGCCTCCGAAGCTGGAAACACCATATATTTT. Protein product: CASSMASEAGNTIYF. J is TRBJ1-3 and V is TRBV6-2 or TRBV6-3, with no clear D. The CDR3 is made up of 15 amino acids. The germline V and J ends were trimmed by 5 bases and 2 bases, with 13 bases remaining between them. Germline V gene sequence: CDR1 MNHEY, CDR2 SVGEGT.

The CDR3 nucleotides are TGTGCCAGCAGCCCAGGGATCGGGGTCCCCAGGACAGATAATGAAAAACTGTTTTTT. This codes for CASSPGIGVPRTDNEKLFF. The gene calls are TRBV5-5 and TRBJ1-4; D may be TRBD1 (6 bases). Germline V gene lookup returns CDR1 SGHKS and CDR2 YYEKEE (reference sequence). This CDR3 spans 19 amino acids. Trimming shortened V by 4 bases and J by 4 bases, and 26 bases separated the two germline ends. Supplemented by reference TRBV5-5 and TRBJ1-4, the full variable domain reads DAGVTQSPTHLIKTRGQQVTLRCSPISGHKSVSWYQQVLGQGPQFIFQYYEKEERGRGNFPDRFSARQFPNYSSELNVNALLLGDSALYLCASSPGIGVPRTDNEKLFFGSGTQLSVL.

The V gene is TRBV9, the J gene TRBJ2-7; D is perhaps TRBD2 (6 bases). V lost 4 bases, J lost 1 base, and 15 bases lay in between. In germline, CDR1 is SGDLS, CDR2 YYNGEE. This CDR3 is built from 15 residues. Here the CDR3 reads CASSPRDGGSYEQYF. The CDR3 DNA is TGTGCCAGCAGCCCCAGGGACGGGGGATCCTACGAGCAGTACTTC.

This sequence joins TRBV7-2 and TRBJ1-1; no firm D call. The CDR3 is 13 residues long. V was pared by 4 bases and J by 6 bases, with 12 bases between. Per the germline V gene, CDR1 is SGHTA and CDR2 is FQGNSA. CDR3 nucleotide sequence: TGTGCCAGCAGCTCCTACGTTTCGGCTGAAGCTTTCTTT. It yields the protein CASSSYVSAEAFF.

As DNA, the CDR3 is TGTGCCTGGAGTCAAAAGACAGGGCGGGGTGAAAAACTGTTTTTT. It encodes CAWSQKTGRGEKLFF. The V call is TRBV30, the J call TRBJ1-4, with 7 bases fitting TRBD1. Germline lookup yields CDR1 GTSNPN and CDR2 SVGIG (reference sequence). V lost 2 bases and J lost 7; bases outside the gene matches: 10. The CDR3 extends over 15 amino acids.

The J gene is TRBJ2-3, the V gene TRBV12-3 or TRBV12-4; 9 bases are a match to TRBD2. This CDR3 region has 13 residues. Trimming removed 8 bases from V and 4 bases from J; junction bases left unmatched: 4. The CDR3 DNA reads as TGTGCCAGCGGCACTAGCGGGCCAGATACGCAGTATTTT. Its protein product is CASGTSGPDTQYF.

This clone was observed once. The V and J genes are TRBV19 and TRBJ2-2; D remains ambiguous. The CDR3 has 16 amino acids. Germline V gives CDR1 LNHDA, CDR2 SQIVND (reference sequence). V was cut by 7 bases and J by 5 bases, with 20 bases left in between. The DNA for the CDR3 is TGTGCCAGTACCCCTCCTTCGGTTTTAGATACCGGGGAGCTGTTTTTT. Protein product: CASTPPSVLDTGELFF.

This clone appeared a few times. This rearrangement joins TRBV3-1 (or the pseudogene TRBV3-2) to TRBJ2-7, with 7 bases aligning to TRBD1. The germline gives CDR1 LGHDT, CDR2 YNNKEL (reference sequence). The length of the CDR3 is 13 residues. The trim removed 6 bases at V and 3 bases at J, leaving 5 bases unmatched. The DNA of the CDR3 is TGTGCCAGCAGGAGACAGGGAAGCTACGAGCAGTACTTC. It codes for CASRRQGSYEQYF.

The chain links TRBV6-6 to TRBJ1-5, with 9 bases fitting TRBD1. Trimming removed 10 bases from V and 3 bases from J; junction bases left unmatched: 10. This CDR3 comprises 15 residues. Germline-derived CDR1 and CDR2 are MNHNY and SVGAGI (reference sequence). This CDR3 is CATQEGQGLNQPQHF. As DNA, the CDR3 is TGTGCCACACAAGAAGGACAGGGGCTCAATCAGCCCCAGCATTTT.